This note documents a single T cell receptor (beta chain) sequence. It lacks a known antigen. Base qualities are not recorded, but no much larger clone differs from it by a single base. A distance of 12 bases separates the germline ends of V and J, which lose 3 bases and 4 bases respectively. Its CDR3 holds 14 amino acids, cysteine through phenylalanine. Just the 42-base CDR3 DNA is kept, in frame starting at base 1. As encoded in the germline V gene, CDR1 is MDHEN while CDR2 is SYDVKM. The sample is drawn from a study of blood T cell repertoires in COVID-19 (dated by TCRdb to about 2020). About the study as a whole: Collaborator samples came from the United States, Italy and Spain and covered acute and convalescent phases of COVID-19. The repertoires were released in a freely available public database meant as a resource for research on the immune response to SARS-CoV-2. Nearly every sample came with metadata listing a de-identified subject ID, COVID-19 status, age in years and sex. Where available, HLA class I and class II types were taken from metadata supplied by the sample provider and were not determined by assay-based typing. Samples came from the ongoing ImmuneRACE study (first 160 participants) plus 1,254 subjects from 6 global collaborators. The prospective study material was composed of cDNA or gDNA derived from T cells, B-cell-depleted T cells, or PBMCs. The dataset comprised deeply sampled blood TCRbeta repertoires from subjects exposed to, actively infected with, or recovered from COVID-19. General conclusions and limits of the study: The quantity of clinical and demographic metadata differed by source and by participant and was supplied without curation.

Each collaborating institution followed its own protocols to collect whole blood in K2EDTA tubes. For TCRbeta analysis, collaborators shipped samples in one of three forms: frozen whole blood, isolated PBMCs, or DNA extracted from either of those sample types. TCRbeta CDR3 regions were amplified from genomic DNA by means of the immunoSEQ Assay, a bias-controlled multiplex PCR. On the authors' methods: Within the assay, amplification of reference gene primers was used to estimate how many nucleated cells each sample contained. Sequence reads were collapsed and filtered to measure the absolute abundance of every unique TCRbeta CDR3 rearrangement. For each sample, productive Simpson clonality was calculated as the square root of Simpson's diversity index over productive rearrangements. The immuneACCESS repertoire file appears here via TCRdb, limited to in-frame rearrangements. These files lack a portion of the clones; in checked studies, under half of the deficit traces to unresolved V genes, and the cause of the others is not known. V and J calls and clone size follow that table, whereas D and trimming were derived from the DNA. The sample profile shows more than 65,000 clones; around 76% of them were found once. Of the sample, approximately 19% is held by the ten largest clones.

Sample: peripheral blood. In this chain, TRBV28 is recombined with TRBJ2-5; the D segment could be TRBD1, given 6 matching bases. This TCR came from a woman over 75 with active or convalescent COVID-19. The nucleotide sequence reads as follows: TGTGCCAGCAGTTTTTCTGGGGGCCGAGAGACCCAGTACTTC. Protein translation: CASSFSGGRETQYF. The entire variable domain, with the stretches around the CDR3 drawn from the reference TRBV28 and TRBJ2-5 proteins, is DVKVTQSSRYLVKRTGEKVFLECVQDMDHENMFWYRQDPGLGLRLIYFSYDVKMKEKGDIPEGYSVSREKKERFSLILESASTNQTSMYLCASSFSGGRETQYFGPGTRLLVL.